This TCR beta chain originates from a study of low-dose radiotherapy and immunotherapy resistance in tumors. The wider study: Cohort 1 was given 0.5 Gy fractions every 2 weeks, 6.5 Gy in total. The study gave patients oral aspirin 300 mg daily for four cycles from cycle 1 day 1. Alpha- and beta-chain coverage of first-strand cDNA came from TRAV- and TRBV-specific primers.

Concerning this clonotype: Just one base apart from a much larger clone, this may be a read error.

Time point specified: after trial treatment. Treatment defined: LDRT plus nivolumab, ipilimumab, low-dose cyclophosphamide and aspirin (RACIN trial). TCR amplification involved 15 to 20 PCR cycles with a constant-region primer and V-primer adapter. In vitro transcription served to amplify the mRNA that had been isolated. TCRdb ran MiXCR on the reads and lists one entry per CDR3 protein. This sample yields roughly 50,000 distinct CDR3 sequences, of which roughly 33% are seen a single time; 8% to 9% belongs to the top ten. Specimen: PBMCs, collected after low-dose radiotherapy plus immunotherapy. The sequence came from a male donor with rectosigmoid adenocarcinoma.

The CDR3 region has the DNA TGCAGCGTTCCCAAGTGGGATCAGGGCACAGATACGCAGTATTTT. This sequence encodes CSVPKWDQGTDTQYF. This sequence joins TRBV29-1 and TRBJ2-3, with no clear D. The CDR3 covers 15 residues. Germline V gives CDR1 SQVTM, CDR2 ANQGSEA. Trimming left V 5 bases short and J 1 base short, with 16 bases between.